This T cell receptor beta chain stems from a study of blood T cell repertoires in COVID-19. Study context: T cells, B-cell-depleted T cells, or PBMCs supplied cDNA or gDNA.

Self-reported history from a screening survey and questionnaire set each donor's cohort. Sequencing used immunoSEQ multiplex PCR; TCRdb keeps in-frame clones, though not all of them. The top ten hold around 1% of the sample, which has around 290,000 clones, 88% seen once. Sequenced input: PBMCs or T cells enriched from blood (not recorded which). The origin of this receptor is a woman in her 30s who had recovered from COVID-19.

The CDR3 sequence is CASSVAGGPDTQYF. CDR3 DNA sequence: TGTGCCAGCAGCGTAGCGGGGGGGCCAGATACGCAGTATTTT. The J gene is TRBJ2-3, the V gene TRBV9, with 8 bases aligning to TRBD2. This CDR3 is 14 amino acids long. V trimming: 0 bases; J trimming: 4 bases; junction bases outside the gene matches: 1. CDR1 and CDR2 (germline): SGDLS, YYNGEE.